The sequence of this TCR beta chain was determined in a study of OX40 agonist ivuxolimab in advanced cancers. Study-wide context: Ivuxolimab was a fully human IgG2 agonistic monoclonal antibody targeting the costimulatory receptor OX40 (CD134). Intravenous ivuxolimab was administered to patients every 2 weeks at six dose levels: 0.01, 0.1, 0.3, 1.5, 3 and 10 mg/kg. Of the roughly 52 patients in dose escalation, about 20 had hepatocellular carcinoma, some 15 had melanoma, 9 had renal cell carcinoma and 9 had head and neck cancer. In the dose-escalation cohort, around four fifths of patients were male, and the mean age was around 60 years with a range of about 23 to 79. Prior anti-PD-1, anti-PD-L1 or anti-CTLA-4 therapy was permitted, and checkpoint inhibitors had been received by less than 45% of dose-escalation patients. Three dose-escalation patients achieved partial responses, one with hepatocellular carcinoma and two with cutaneous melanoma. Peripheral TCRbeta sequencing was intended to test whether TCR sequence diversity was altered and clonal T-cell expansion was caused by ivuxolimab. The monotherapy dose-escalation portion (N ≈ 56 patients) of the phase I ivuxolimab trial is reported in the paper. The paper's findings and limits, for the study overall: After ivuxolimab, expanded clones were on average more numerous among CD8+ T cells than among CD4+ T cells. Low levels of normalized T-cell clonal expansion were also seen in some patients who did not respond. Partial responders in the 0.1-3.0 mg/kg groups had among the lowest normalized peripheral clonal expansion, especially among CD8+ T cells. At doses of 0.1 to 3.0 mg/kg, clonal expansion of both CD4+ and CD8+ T cells in blood was seen between baseline and week 6. The antigen specificity of the clonally expanded peripheral T cells was not determined.

The CDR3 sequence holds 13 residues, the cysteine and phenylalanine included. Left in the record is the CDR3 DNA by itself, 39 bases read in frame from the first base. CDR1 SNHLY and CDR2 FYNNEI are derived from the germline V gene. V lost 2 bases and J lost 5 bases; the stretch between them is 7 bases long. Worth noting for this clone: What antigen it recognizes has not been identified. No base-level quality is on record; no much larger clone is a single base apart.

Patients with autoimmune disease history or receiving systemic immunosuppression were excluded from the trial. Peripheral blood for TCR sequencing was collected from all dose cohorts at baseline, on cycle 4 day 1, and on cycle 7 day 1. Samples were obtained from an open-label, multicenter, first-in-human phase I dose-escalation trial of ivuxolimab. The trial enrolled adults with locally advanced or metastatic head and neck squamous cell, hepatocellular, melanoma or renal cell carcinoma. Before TCR sequencing, CD4+ and CD8+ T cells were separately sorted from peripheral blood. To sequence the TCRbeta CDR3 region, genomic DNA was isolated from the sorted cells. TCRbeta CDR3 regions were sequenced using the immunoSEQ Assay. The table was pulled from immuneACCESS by TCRdb, which kept in-frame rearrangements only. Such tables lose some clones; where checked, under half of the loss comes from unresolved V genes, and the rest has no known cause. The sample table lists tens of thousands of clones, 90% of them with a count of one. Jointly, the top ten make up about 0.35% of the sample.

The rearranged segments are TRBV2 and TRBJ2-1; the D segment cannot be called with confidence. The sequences come from CD4+ or CD8+ T cells sorted from blood, collected in a trial of the OX40 agonist ivuxolimab. This TCR was sampled from an adult with an advanced solid tumor such as melanoma, head and neck, liver or kidney cancer. The CDR3 reads CASSEQYHNEQFF. The DNA reads as follows: TGTGCCAGCAGTGAACAGTACCACAATGAGCAGTTCTTC.